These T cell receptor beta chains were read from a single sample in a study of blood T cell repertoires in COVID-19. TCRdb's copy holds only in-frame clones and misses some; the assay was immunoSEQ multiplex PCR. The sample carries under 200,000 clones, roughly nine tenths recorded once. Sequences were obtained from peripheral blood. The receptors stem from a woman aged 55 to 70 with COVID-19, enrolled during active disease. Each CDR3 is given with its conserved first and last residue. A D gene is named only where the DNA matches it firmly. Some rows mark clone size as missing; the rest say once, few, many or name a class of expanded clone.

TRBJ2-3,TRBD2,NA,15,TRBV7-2,TGTGCCAGCAGCTTGGCTAGCGGTAGCACAGATACGCAGTATTTT,CASSLASGSTDTQYF
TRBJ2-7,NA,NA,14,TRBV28,TGTGCCAGCGGGACATTGGGACCACAATTGTGGCAGTACTTC,CASGTLGPQLWQYF
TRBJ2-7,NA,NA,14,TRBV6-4,TGTGCCAGCAGTGACCGGGACTCCTCCTACGAGCAGTACTTC,CASSDRDSSYEQYF
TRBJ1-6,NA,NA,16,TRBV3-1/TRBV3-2,TGTGCCAGCAGCCTACACCCGGAGGGGTATAATTCACCCCTCCACTTT,CASSLHPEGYNSPLHF
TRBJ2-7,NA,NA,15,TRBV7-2,TGTGCCAGCAGCTCCCCAGGAAGGAGGTCCTACGAGCAGTACTTC,CASSSPGRRSYEQYF
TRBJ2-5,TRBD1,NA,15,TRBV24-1,TGTGCCACCAGTCACCCGGACAGGGCCCAGGAGACCCAGTACTTC,CATSHPDRAQETQYF
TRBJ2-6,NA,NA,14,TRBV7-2,TGTGCCAGCAGCCGTTACTCTGGGGCCAACGTCCTGACTTTC,CASSRYSGANVLTF
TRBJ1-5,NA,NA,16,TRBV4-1,TGCGCCAGCAGCCATGCAAGAGGCAATAGCAATCAGCCCCAGCATTTT,CASSHARGNSNQPQHF
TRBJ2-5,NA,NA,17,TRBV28,TGTGCCAGCAGTTCGATGACAGGTGCCTTGGGGGGGGAGACCCAGTACTTC,CASSSMTGALGGETQYF
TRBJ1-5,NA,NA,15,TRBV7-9,TGTGCCAGCAGCTTAGAGGGCAGGGTTGATCAGCCCCAGCATTTT,CASSLEGRVDQPQHF
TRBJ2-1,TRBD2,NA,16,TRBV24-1,TGTGCCACCAGTGATAGGACTAGCGCACCCTACAATGAGCAGTTCTTC,CATSDRTSAPYNEQFF
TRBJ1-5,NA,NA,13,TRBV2,TGTGCCAGCAGCATCCGGGGAATTCAGCCCCAGCATTTT,CASSIRGIQPQHF
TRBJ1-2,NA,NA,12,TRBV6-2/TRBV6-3,TGTGCCAGCAGTAACGGGGTCTATGGCTACACCTTC,CASSNGVYGYTF
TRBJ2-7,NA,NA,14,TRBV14,TGTGCCAGCAGCCAAGGCGGCAGAGCCTACGAGCAGTACTTC,CASSQGGRAYEQYF
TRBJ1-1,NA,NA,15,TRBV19,TGTGCCAGTATCGCCTCCTTACAGGGAAACACTGAAGCTTTCTTT,CASIASLQGNTEAFF
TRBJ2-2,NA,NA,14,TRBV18,TGTGCCAGCTCACCGACTTTAAACACCGGGGAGCTGTTTTTT,CASSPTLNTGELFF
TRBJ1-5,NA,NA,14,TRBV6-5,TGTGCCAGCAGTTGGCAAGGGGGGGGTCAGCCCCAGCATTTT,CASSWQGGGQPQHF
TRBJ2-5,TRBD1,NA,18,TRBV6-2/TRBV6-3,TGTGCCAGCAGCCCATATCCTGCCGGGACAGGGGGGAATGAGACCCAGTACTTC,CASSPYPAGTGGNETQYF
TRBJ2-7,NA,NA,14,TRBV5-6,TGTGCCAGCAGCTTCTTAGACAGATTTTACGAGCAGTACTTC,CASSFLDRFYEQYF
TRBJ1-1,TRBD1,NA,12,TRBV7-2,TGTGCCAGCAGGACAGGGTCCTCCGAAGCTTTCTTT,CASRTGSSEAFF
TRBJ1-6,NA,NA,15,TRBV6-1,TGTGCCAGCAGTGAGCTACCTGAAAGGTCGGGACCCCTCCACTTT,CASSELPERSGPLHF
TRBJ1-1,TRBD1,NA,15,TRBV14,TGTGCCAGCAGCCGACGGACAGGGATGAACACTGAAGCTTTCTTT,CASSRRTGMNTEAFF
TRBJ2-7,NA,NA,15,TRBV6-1,TGTGCCAGCAGTGAAAGCACAGGGCTATCCTACGAGCAGTACTTC,CASSESTGLSYEQYF
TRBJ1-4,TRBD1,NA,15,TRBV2,TGTGCCAGCAGTCGATTTAGGACAGGGAGAGAAAAACTGTTTTTT,CASSRFRTGREKLFF
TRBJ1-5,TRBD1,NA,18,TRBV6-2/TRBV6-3,TGTGCCAGCAGCCGCCGGGACAGGGTCACAATTGTTGGTCAGCCCCAGCATTTT,CASSRRDRVTIVGQPQHF
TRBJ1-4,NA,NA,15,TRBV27,TGTGCCAGCAGTTTATTGGGGCAGGGAGGGGAAAAACTGTTTTTT,CASSLLGQGGEKLFF
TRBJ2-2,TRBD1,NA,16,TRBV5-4,TGTGCCAGCAGCGCGGACAGGGGGCGCGGCACCGGGGAGCTGTTTTTT,CASSADRGRGTGELFF
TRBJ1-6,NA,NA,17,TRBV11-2,TGTGCCAGCAACCGAGTGGGGGGGCGCGTAAATAATTCACCCCTCCACTTT,CASNRVGGRVNNSPLHF
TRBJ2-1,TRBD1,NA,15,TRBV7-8,TGTGCCAGCAGCTTTTATGGACAGGGAGGCAATGAGCAGTTCTTC,CASSFYGQGGNEQFF
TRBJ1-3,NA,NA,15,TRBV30,TGTGCCTGGAGTGTACAGCTGCCCTCTGGAAACACCATATATTTT,CAWSVQLPSGNTIYF
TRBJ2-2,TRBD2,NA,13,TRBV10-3,TGTGCCATAGCGGGGCGAACAACCGGGGAGCTGTTTTTT,CAIAGRTTGELFF
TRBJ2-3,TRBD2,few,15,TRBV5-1,TGCGCCAGCCGGCTTGGGGGAGGGAACTCAGATACGCAGTATTTT,CASRLGGGNSDTQYF